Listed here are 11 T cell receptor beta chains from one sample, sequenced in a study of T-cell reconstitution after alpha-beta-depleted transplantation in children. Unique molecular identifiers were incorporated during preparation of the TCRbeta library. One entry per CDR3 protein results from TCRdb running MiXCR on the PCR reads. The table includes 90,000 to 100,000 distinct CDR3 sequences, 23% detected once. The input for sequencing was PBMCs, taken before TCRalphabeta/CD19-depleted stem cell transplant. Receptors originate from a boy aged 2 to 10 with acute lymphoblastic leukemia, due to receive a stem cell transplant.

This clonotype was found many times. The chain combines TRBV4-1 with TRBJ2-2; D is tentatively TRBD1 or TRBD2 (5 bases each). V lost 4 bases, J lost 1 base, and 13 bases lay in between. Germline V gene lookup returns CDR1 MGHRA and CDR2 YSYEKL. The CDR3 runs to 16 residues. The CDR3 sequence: CASSLRDGGNTGELFF. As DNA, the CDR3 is TGCGCCAGCAGCCTCCGGGATGGGGGGAACACCGGGGAGCTGTTTTTT.

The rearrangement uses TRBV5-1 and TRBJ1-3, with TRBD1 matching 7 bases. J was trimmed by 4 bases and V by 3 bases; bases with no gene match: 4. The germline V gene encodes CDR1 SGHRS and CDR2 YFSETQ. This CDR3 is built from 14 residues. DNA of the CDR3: TGCGCCAGCAGCTCCGGGACAGCGGGAAACACCATATATTTT. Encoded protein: CASSSGTAGNTIYF.

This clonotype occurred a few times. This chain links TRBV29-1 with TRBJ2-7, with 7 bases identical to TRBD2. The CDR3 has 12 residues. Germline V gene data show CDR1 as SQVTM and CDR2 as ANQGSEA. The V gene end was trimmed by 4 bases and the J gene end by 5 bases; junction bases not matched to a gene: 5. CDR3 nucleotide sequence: TGCAGCGTTGGACGGGGGGTTGACGAGCAGTACTTC. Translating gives CSVGRGVDEQYF.

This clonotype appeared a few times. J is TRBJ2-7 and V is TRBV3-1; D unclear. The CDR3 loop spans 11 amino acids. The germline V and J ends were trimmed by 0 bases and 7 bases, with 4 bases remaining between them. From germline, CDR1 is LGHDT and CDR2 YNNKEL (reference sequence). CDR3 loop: CASSQDGEQYF. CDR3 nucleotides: TGTGCCAGCAGCCAAGACGGAGAGCAGTACTTC.

CDR3 loop: CASSFSGAQYF. In DNA, the CDR3 is TGTGCCAGCAGCTTCTCGGGGGCCCAGTACTTC. The chain uses TRBV5-8 and TRBJ2-5, with TRBD2 as a possible D gene (6 bases). The germline CDR1 and CDR2 sequences are SGHTS and YDEGEE. Trimming removed 2 bases at V and 9 bases at J, with 8 bases between. The CDR3 extends over 11 amino acids.

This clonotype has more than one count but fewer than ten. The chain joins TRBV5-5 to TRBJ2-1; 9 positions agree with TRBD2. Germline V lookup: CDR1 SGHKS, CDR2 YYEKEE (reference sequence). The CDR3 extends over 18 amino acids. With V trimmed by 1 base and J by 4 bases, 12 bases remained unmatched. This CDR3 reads CASSLLKGGLAQYNEQFF. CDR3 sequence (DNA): TGTGCCAGCAGCTTGTTAAAGGGGGGACTAGCACAATACAATGAGCAGTTCTTC.

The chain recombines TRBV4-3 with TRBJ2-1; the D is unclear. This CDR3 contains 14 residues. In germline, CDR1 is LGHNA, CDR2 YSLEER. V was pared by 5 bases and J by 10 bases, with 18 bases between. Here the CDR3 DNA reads TGCGCCAGCAGCTTGACTCATAAAGGGTACGAGCAGTTCTTC. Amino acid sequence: CASSLTHKGYEQFF.

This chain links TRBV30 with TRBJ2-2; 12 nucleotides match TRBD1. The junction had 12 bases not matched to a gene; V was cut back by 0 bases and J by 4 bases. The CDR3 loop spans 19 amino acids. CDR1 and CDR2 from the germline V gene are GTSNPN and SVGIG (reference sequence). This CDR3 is CAWSVGTGGGYGGTGELFF. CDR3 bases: TGTGCCTGGAGTGTAGGGACAGGGGGCGGATATGGGGGCACCGGGGAGCTGTTTTTT.

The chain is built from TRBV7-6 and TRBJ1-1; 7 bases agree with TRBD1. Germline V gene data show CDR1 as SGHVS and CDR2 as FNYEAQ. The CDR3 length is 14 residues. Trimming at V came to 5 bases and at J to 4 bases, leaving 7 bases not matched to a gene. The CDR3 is CASSPPGQLTEAFF. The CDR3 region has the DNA TGTGCCAGCAGCCCACCGGGACAGCTCACTGAAGCTTTCTTT. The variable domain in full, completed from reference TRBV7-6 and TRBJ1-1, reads GAGVSQSPRYKVTKRGQDVALRCDPISGHVSLYWYRQALGQGPEFLTYFNYEAQQDKSGLPNDRFSAERPEGSISTLTIQRTEQRDSAMYRCASSPPGQLTEAFFGQGTRLTVV.

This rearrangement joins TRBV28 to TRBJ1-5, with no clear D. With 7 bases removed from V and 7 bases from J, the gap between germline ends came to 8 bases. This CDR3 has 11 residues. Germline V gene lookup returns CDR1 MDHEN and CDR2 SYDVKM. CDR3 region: CASTSGQPQHF. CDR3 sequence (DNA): TGTGCCAGCACCTCGGGGCAGCCCCAGCATTTT.

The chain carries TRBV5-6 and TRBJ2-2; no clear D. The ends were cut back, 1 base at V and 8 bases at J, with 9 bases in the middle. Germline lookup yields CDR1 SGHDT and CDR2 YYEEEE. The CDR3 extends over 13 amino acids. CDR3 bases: TGTGCCAGCAGCTTGCTATCATCTGGGGAGCTGTTTTTT. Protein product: CASSLLSSGELFF.